The text below deals with one T cell receptor (beta chain). Clones were sequenced by immunoSEQ multiplex PCR, and TCRdb holds only the in-frame ones, with some missing. Among more than 45,000 clones listed, approximately 93% were seen once. These data come from a study of control samples from healthy donors and cancer patients. The sequence came from a woman in her fifties or sixties with head and neck cancer. Sequencing was performed on PBMCs.

CDR3 nucleotide sequence: TGTGCCAGCAGTACCCCGACGGGACCTGTCACAGATACGCAGTATTTT. Protein: CASSTPTGPVTDTQYF. The rearrangement links TRBV6-2 or TRBV6-3 to TRBJ2-3; perhaps D is TRBD1 or TRBD2 (5 bases each). V was pared by 5 bases and J by 2 bases, with 17 bases between. The CDR3 contains 16 residues. Germline V gives CDR1 MNHEY, CDR2 SVGEGT.